This T cell receptor (beta chain) is drawn from a study of technical replicates of blood from a handful of donors. The CDR3 runs 16 residues. V gave up 0 bases and J gave up 2 bases; unmatched junction bases: 3. Germline CDR1 and CDR2: MNHEY and SVGAGI. TCRdb's table, derived via immunoSEQ multiplex PCR, lists solely in-frame clones and lacks some. Here the sample spans approximately 81,000 clones, about 96% being singletons. The sequenced sample was T cells isolated from PBMCs. This chain links TRBV6-5 with TRBJ2-7; 11 positions agree with TRBD1. The receptor was derived from a human donor in good health. Here the CDR3 DNA reads TGTGCCAGCAGTTACTCGGCGGGACAGGGGGCCTACGAGCAGTACTTC. It is translated as CASSYSAGQGAYEQYF.